The entry below describes one T cell receptor beta chain. The antigen this receptor binds is unknown. No much larger clone exists at a distance of one base, and base qualities are not known. The library came from the immunoSEQ multiplex PCR assay. The multiplex PCR relied on a mix of 60 forward primers for TCR Vbeta segments and 13 reverse primers for TCR Jbeta segments. Amplification of the CDR3 region of rearranged TCR beta genes was performed with a multiplex PCR assay on genomic DNA. Amplified TCR beta libraries were sequenced as 87-base-pair reads on the Illumina HiSeq System. The paper's processing steps were these. A later analysis tallied approximately 87 million unique TCR beta chains across the approximately 670 repertoires, and about 12 million of those chains were shared by two or more donors. A nearest-neighbor algorithm error-corrected the raw reads and collapsed the reads into unique sequences, merging closely related sequences to remove PCR and sequencing errors. To assign V, D and J gene segments, CDR3 sequences were aligned to IMGT reference sequences. For a sequence to be retained, a match of at least six nucleotides was required to both a V gene segment and a J gene segment. Rearrangements were called productive when the CDR3 lacked stop codons and stayed in frame with V and J; all others were non-productive. Following IMGT convention, CDR3 was defined as the stretch from the second conserved V-encoded cysteine up to the conserved J-encoded phenylalanine. Sequences without an unambiguous match to a single V gene segment were excluded from the earlier analysis of approximately 600 of the donors. In an earlier analysis of 587 of the donors, V segments were called functional above 56.7% productive rearrangements and were called segregating when the between-donor standard deviation exceeded 5%. A statistical classification framework was built to diagnose cytomegalovirus status from the catalog of TCR beta chain sequences. V and J gene assignment, in a later analysis, came from comparing TCR nucleotide sequences with IMGT/GENE-DB human TR gene sequences. In a later analysis, CDR3 sequences and most-parsimonious VDJ recombination scenarios were assigned using the TCRdist pipeline. In a later analysis, each TCR beta chain was defined by its CDR3 amino acid sequence together with its V-gene family, and reads lacking a unique V-gene family were excluded. To address suspected cross-contamination and a sequencing artifact, a later analysis removed several hundred highly shared, low-generation-probability nucleotide sequences. In a later analysis, a clonal expansion index was calculated for each public chain from normalized within-repertoire ranks of inferred template counts. A later analysis computed generation probabilities with a VDJ recombination model fitted to out-of-frame rearrangements, and checked the results against IGoR. In a later analysis, hypergeometric tests were used to score TCR-TCR, TCR-HLA and TCR-CMV co-occurrence, with a repertoire-size bias correction applied to TCR pairs. To estimate false discovery rates, a later analysis permuted the HLA or CMV assignments 20 times. In a later analysis, co-occurring TCRs were grouped with DBSCAN, and TCRdist sequence similarity was added when clustering was performed within HLA-allele-positive subsets. Repertoires with fewer than 30,000 or more than 120,000 public chains, plus five repertoires with anomalous nucleotide sharing, were excluded from co-occurrence clustering. The table was pulled from immuneACCESS by TCRdb, which kept in-frame rearrangements only. Such tables lose some clones; where checked, under half of the loss comes from unresolved V genes, and the rest has no known cause. Clone size and the V and J calls come from that table; the DNA yielded D and trimming. The sample yields about 100,000 clones; about four fifths were counted once. The ten most abundant clones make up 1.5% to 2% of the sample.

This record belongs to a study of cytomegalovirus exposure and HLA in healthy donors (dated by TCRdb to the late 2010s). Turning to the overall study: An earlier analysis of several hundred of the donors reported around 280 Gb of sequence data and 100 million to 120 million unique TCR beta sequences obtained from around 170 million T cells. About 280 gigabases of sequencing data and tens of millions of unique TCR sequences were included in an early release covering 500 to 750 HLA-typed donors. Among the approximately 420 genotyped donors, under 90% belonged to the genetic ancestry cluster associated with self-reported Caucasian donors. In the later analysis, no new phenotypic data were used to find candidate immune exposures; instead, reliance was placed on TCR beta sequences and their occurrence across donors. Donor age, sex, ethnicity and CMV serostatus were collected together with the repertoire data. In a later analysis, previously published TCR beta repertoires from hundreds of donors were re-analyzed and high-resolution HLA genotyping was added so that TCR occurrence patterns could be studied. The number of donors typed differed by locus, with roughly 620-630 for A, B, C, DRB1 and DQB1, about 500 for DQA1, approximately 580 for DPA1, and 450 to 480 for DPB1. Five DR-DQ haplotypes were treated as single units for association and clustering because of strong linkage in the cohort. The study profiled the T cell repertoires of 500 to 800 subjects by immunosequencing and related them to cytomegalovirus serostatus. Among some 410 genotyped donors of the cohort, an average of around 250,000 unique TCR beta nucleotide sequences was sequenced per donor, of which about 19% were non-productive. In a later genetic analysis, genome-wide SNP genotypes for about three fifths of the roughly 670 donors were used, and that subset was treated as a discovery cohort. Every discovery cohort repertoire had been produced on one sequencing platform. An earlier analysis of 587 of the donors used high-throughput TCR beta sequencing to judge whether each TCR beta V gene segment behaved as functional or pseudogenic. The study combined high-throughput TCR immunosequencing, statistical association of individual TCRs with disease status, and machine learning to predict cytomegalovirus infection status. Class I and class II HLA loci were covered by the typing at four-digit resolution. The study aimed to test whether signatures of past pathogen exposure could be identified by cataloging public T cell receptors. Besides the first cohort of roughly 660 subjects, a separate validation cohort made up of 95 to 150 different subjects was used.

The cohort comprised 550 to 700 healthy bone marrow donors. At the time of sampling, every cohort member was nominally healthy, though immune exposures that went unrecorded were likely present. The donor was CMV seronegative and belonged to the group of more than 300 seronegative cohort members. A peripheral blood sample was provided by each donor, and peripheral blood mononuclear cells were used for TCR beta sequencing. Genomic DNA was extracted from the blood cell samples with the Qiagen DNeasy Blood Extraction Kit. The germline V and J ends show losses of 3 bases and 4 bases respectively, and no gene match explains 2 bases of the junction. CDR1 and CDR2, looked up from the germline V gene (reference sequence), are LNHDA and SQIVND. The CDR3, cysteine through phenylalanine, is 15 amino acids long. The read is trimmed to its CDR3 DNA, 45 bases read in frame from base 1. Study-wide findings and limitations: In a later analysis, TCR association rates were found to vary across HLA loci, with the most associated TCRs seen for DRB1 alleles and the fewest for HLA-C alleles. The authors suggested that the approach could potentially be extended to other disease states and immunological phenotypes. When HLA alleles, especially DR and DQ, strongly co-occurred, TCR associations were difficult to assign to individual alleles. A later analysis found that HLA-associated TCR beta chains were more clonally expanded and had lower generation probabilities than equally common non-associated chains. In vitro tests confirmed that a few of the cytomegalovirus-associated TCR beta chains recognize cytomegalovirus antigens. Most TCR sequences were seen in very few donors, while some public TCRs were found in many individuals. Because the 87-base-pair reads could not distinguish some IMGT-functional V segments, including TRBV6-2 and TRBV6-3, those segments were excluded. According to a later analysis, parvovirus B19, influenza, CMV and Epstein-Barr virus appeared linked to several top co-occurrence clusters. Because HLA typing was unavailable for some donors at each locus, only the typed subset was used in association tests. A total of fewer than 200 TCR beta chains were listed by the study as associated with cytomegalovirus. Approximately 18 rarely observed V segments, including chromosome 9 orphons, were excluded from the earlier analysis of about 610 of the donors because counts were too low. A cluster of highly shared sequence variants was judged likely to be a technical artifact of the sequencing pipeline. A further reported finding was that TCR beta sequences accurately predicted the HLA-A and HLA-B alleles for most subjects in the first cohort. Sequencing depth was assumed to be roughly uniform across donors in the presence/absence analyses, though that assumption may not hold. In both the original and validation cohorts, the classifier was reported to diagnose cytomegalovirus status with high specificity and sensitivity. A later analysis found that most CMV-associated TCR beta chains appeared HLA-restricted, with HLA associations seemingly driven largely by CMV exposure. At a false discovery rate of 0.05, a later analysis linked approximately 18,000 TCR beta sequences to specific HLA alleles. An earlier analysis of approximately 600 of the donors showed that most TCR beta V segments appeared in productive rearrangements either about 90% or about 30% of the time, which broadly matched IMGT annotations. According to a later genetic analysis, donors in an Asian-associated ancestry cluster had fewer N-insertions in productive TCRs than the approximately 610-donor mean. The only immune exposure information available for the cohort was CMV serostatus. A later genetic analysis associated a missense DCLRE1C variant with V-gene and J-gene trimming of TCR beta chains, and an independent cohort replicated the association. Correlated functional status among segregating V segments might reflect linkage disequilibrium, but an unknown experimental factor could not be ruled out. In this cohort, only TCR beta chains were sequenced, and detectable features were limited by the absence of alpha or paired-chain data.

This sequence uses TRBV19 and TRBJ2-2; 10 bases in between match TRBD1. The clonotype was recovered from a woman aged 40 to 50 in good health and CMV-seronegative. Input material: PBMCs. The CDR3 region has the sequence CASSIGDRGTGELFF. The base sequence is TGTGCCAGTAGTATTGGGGACAGGGGCACCGGGGAGCTGTTTTTT. Supplemented by the reference TRBV19 and TRBJ2-2 proteins around the CDR3, the complete variable domain is DGGITQSPKYLFRKEGQNVTLSCEQNLNHDAMYWYRQDPGQGLRLIYYSQIVNDFQKGDIAEGYSVSREKKESFPLTVTSAQKNPTAFYLCASSIGDRGTGELFFGEGSRLTVL.